The subject of this entry is one T cell receptor (beta chain). Its target is not known. The germline gives CDR1 LNHDA, CDR2 SQIVND (reference sequence). Trimming took 2 bases from V and 2 from J; bases not matched to a gene: 5. This CDR3 comprises 15 residues. Amplification of TCR beta CDR3 regions was performed using RNA transcripts as template. HTBI primers drove first-round RT-PCR of the TCR CDR3. TCRdb called the multiplex PCR reads again in MiXCR, with one record for every CDR3 protein. The sample yields around 25,000 distinct CDR3 sequences, less than 65% seen once. The sample originates from a study of T cells in Graves' hyperthyroidism and ophthalmopathy. Progressors' blood was drawn at hyperthyroidism diagnosis, before ophthalmopathy symptoms. Study-level findings and limits: Most thyroid clonotypes expanded above 0.001 appeared in blood too.

The genes are TRBV19 and TRBJ2-7; 8 bases line up with TRBD2. The specimen was blood. This receptor was taken from a middle-aged woman with Graves' hyperthyroidism that later progressed to Graves' ophthalmopathy. For the CDR3, the DNA is TGTGCCAGTAGTATATCCCACGGGAGGGCCTACGAGCAGTACTTC. Translated: CASSISHGRAYEQYF.